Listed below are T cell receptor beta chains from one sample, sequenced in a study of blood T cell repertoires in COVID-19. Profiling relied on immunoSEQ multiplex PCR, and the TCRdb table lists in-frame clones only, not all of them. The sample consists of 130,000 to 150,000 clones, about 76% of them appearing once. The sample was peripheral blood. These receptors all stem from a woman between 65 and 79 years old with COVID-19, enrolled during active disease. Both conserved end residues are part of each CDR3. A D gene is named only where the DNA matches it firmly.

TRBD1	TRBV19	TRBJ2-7	CASSNGGQGILHEQYF
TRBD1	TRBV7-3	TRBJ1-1	CASSLMVGRGPRAFF
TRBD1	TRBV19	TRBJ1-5	CASSKGIGQGNAISNQPQHF
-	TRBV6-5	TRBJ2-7	CASSTGTATYEQYF
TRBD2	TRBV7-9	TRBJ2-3	CASSARFSGGRSDTQYF
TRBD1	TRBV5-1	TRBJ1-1	CASSDNRGTEAFF
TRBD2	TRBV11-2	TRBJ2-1	CASSRGGLNYNEQFF
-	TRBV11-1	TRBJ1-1	CASTPGRRGRVTEAFF
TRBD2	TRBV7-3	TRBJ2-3	CASSLNNGGTDTQYF
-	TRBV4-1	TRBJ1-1	CASSQTPRGTEAFF
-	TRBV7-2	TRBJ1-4	CASSLDGGTWEKLFF
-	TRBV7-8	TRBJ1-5	CASSAGGGLYQPQHF
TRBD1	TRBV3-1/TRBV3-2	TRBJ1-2	CASRGTGRYDTF
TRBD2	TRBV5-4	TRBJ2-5	CASSLAGGLETQYF
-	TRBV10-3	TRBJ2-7	CAISDRAAYEQYF
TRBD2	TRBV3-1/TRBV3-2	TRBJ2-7	CASSQSGLAGTYEQYF
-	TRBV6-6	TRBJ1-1	CASSTPPGTEAFF
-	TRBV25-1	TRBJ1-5	CASSESVGGEKDNQPQHF
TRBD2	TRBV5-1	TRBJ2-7	CASSLGGTSGVDEQYF
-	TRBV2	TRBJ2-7	CASSGTPGYEQYF
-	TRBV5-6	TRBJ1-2	CASSLLWREGLYGYTF
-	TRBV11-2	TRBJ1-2	CASSLVRLGEGTNYGYTF
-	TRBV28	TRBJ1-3	CASRPSSGNTIYF
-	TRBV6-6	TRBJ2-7	CASTAPGSYEQYF
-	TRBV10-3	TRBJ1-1	CAISESHRVMDTEAFF
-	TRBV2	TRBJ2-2	CASTGTNTGELFF
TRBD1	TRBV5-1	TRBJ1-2	CASSQPGQGADGYTF
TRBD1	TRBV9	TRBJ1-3	CASSVKATGFSGNTIYF
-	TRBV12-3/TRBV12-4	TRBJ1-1	CASSSSTGKEAFF
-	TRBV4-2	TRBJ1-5	CASSQEGRGTNQPQHF
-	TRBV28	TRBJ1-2	CASRANYGYTF
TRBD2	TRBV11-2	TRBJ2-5	CASSPRRVRREETQYF
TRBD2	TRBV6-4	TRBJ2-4	CASSEASGVGGIQYF
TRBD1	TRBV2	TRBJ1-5	CASRGQGNQPQHF
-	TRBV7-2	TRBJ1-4	CASSLRPYEKLFF
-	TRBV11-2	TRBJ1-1	CASSLEGVGTEAFF
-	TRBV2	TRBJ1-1	CASSEGRGAFF
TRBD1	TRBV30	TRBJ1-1	CAWVQGRNTEAFF
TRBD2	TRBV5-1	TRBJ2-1	CASSSSGNEQFF
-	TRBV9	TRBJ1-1	CASSATVNTEAFF